Following are 21 T cell receptor beta chains from one sample sequenced in a study of T-cell memory formation after mild COVID-19. TCRdb fed the 5' RACE reads into MiXCR, producing one record per CDR3 protein. Of around 340,000 distinct CDR3 sequences listed, approximately 21% are singletons. The specimen was PBMCs or a T cell subset sorted from them (not recorded which). These receptors were collected from an adult woman who had mild COVID-19 (a few samples of this study predate the infection). Cell type and time point are not known.

The gene calls are TRBV7-3 and TRBJ2-3, with 7 bases identical to TRBD1. CDR1 SGHTA and CDR2 FQGTGA come from the germline V gene. The length of the CDR3 is 16 residues. The trim removed 3 bases at V and 2 bases at J, leaving 8 bases unmatched. Written as DNA, the CDR3 is TGTGCCAGCAGCTTCGGGACAGCGACAGCCACAGATACGCAGTATTTT. Its translation: CASSFGTATATDTQYF.

The table lists this clonotype with a few counts. The chain joins TRBV7-2 to TRBJ1-1; weak D call: TRBD1 (5 bases). The germline V gene has CDR1 SGHTA and CDR2 FQGNSA. The CDR3 has 18 amino acids. V lost 2 bases to trimming and J lost 5 bases, with 24 bases between them. DNA of the CDR3: TGTGCCAGCAGCTTAATAGCGGGGGTCGCGGGACGGACGACTGAAGCTTTCTTT. Its protein is CASSLIAGVAGRTTEAFF.

Ten or more counts support this clonotype. The chain combines TRBV7-3 with TRBJ2-3; weak D call: TRBD1 (6 bases). The length of the CDR3 is 14 residues. The V and J ends lost 5 bases and 0 bases respectively, with 9 bases between them. Germline CDR1 is SGHTA and CDR2 is FQGTGA. The CDR3 is CASSIQGSTDTQYF. The CDR3 DNA reads TGTGCCAGCAGCATACAGGGCAGCACAGATACGCAGTATTTT.

This clonotype has a count of ten or more. The chain is built from TRBV4-3 and TRBJ2-7, with 10 bases lining up with TRBD2. V gave up 1 base and J gave up 4 bases; unmatched junction bases: 7. Looked up from germline, CDR1 is LGHNA and CDR2 is YSLEER. The CDR3 length is 16 residues. The chain's CDR3 is CASSQVAGGPTYEQYF. Written as DNA, the CDR3 is TGCGCCAGCAGCCAAGTAGCGGGAGGCCCAACTTACGAGCAGTACTTC.

This clonotype was seen more than once but under ten times. The chain carries TRBV7-9 and TRBJ1-4, with a tentative D call TRBD1 (6 bases). Germline values: CDR1 SEHNR, CDR2 FQNEAQ (reference sequence). V dropped 5 bases and J dropped 6 bases, with 16 bases sitting between them. The CDR3 runs to 15 residues. The CDR3 DNA follows: TGTGCCAGCAGCGCCCGGACAGCCGGGGATGAAAAACTGTTTTTT. Its protein product is CASSARTAGDEKLFF. Together with reference TRBV7-9 and TRBJ1-4, the CDR3 gives the full variable domain: DTGVSQNPRHKITKRGQNVTFRCDPISEHNRLYWYRQTLGQGPEFLTYFQNEAQLEKSRLLSDRFSAERPKGSFSTLEIQRTEQGDSAMYLCASSARTAGDEKLFFGSGTQLSVL.

This chain uses TRBV5-1 with TRBJ2-6, with 9 nucleotides matching TRBD1. Germline-derived CDR1 and CDR2 are SGHRS and YFSETQ. Trimming cost V 2 bases and J 0 bases; bases outside gene matches: 6. The CDR3 sequence is 18 residues long. The CDR3 spells CASSLQGAAFSGANVLTF. CDR3 sequence (DNA): TGCGCCAGCAGCTTACAGGGGGCCGCCTTCTCTGGGGCCAACGTCCTGACTTTC.

The chain has TRBV7-9 and TRBJ2-1; 12 bases are shared with TRBD2. Germline assignment: CDR1 SEHNR and CDR2 FQNEAQ (reference sequence). The CDR3 runs 16 residues. J was trimmed by 5 bases and V by 5 bases; bases with no gene match: 7. CDR3 DNA sequence: TGTGCCAGCAGCCCTTGGCTAGCGGGAGGGAACAATGAGCAGTTCTTC. This encodes CASSPWLAGGNNEQFF.

This clonotype was found a few times. The chain links TRBV7-2 to TRBJ1-4, with TRBD1 matching over 9 bases. The germline V gene encodes CDR1 SGHTA and CDR2 FQGNSA. The CDR3 runs to 12 residues. Trimming at V came to 2 bases and at J to 12 bases, leaving 1 base not matched to a gene. In nucleotides, the CDR3 is TGTGCCAGCAGCTTAAGACAGGGGGAACTGTTTTTT. Translated, it gives CASSLRQGELFF. Full variable domain (remainder filled in from reference TRBV7-2 and TRBJ1-4): GAGVSQSPSNKVTEKGKDVELRCDPISGHTALYWYRQSLGQGLEFLIYFQGNSAPDKSGLPSDRFSAERTGGSVSTLTIQRTQQEDSAVYLCASSLRQGELFFGSGTQLSVL.

This clonotype has a handful of counts. The chain recombines TRBV5-4 with TRBJ2-7; 7 bases are a match to TRBD2. The germline gives CDR1 SGHNT, CDR2 YYREEE (reference sequence). This CDR3 has 14 residues. The ends lost 0 bases at V and 2 bases at J; junction bases unmatched: 2. The CDR3: CASSLGREAYEQYF. The CDR3 DNA is TGTGCCAGCAGCTTGGGTCGGGAGGCCTACGAGCAGTACTTC.

This clonotype was picked up a small number of times. The V and J genes are TRBV7-3 and TRBJ2-1, with D perhaps being TRBD1 or TRBD2 (5 bases each). The germline V gene has CDR1 SGHTA and CDR2 FQGTGA. Trimming took 2 bases from V and 4 from J, leaving 12 bases between them. The CDR3 totals 15 residues. The CDR3 sequence is CASSLYKGTYNEQFF. In DNA form, the CDR3 reads TGTGCCAGCAGCTTATATAAAGGGACGTACAATGAGCAGTTCTTC.

Only a few counts were recorded for this clonotype. The V gene is TRBV6-5, the J gene TRBJ1-1; TRBD1 agrees at 8 bases. The germline V gene has CDR1 MNHEY and CDR2 SVGAGI. The CDR3 has 15 residues. V lost 0 bases and J lost 3; bases outside the gene matches: 3. DNA for the CDR3: TGTGCCAGCAGTTACTCGGCAGGGGGCCACACTGAAGCTTTCTTT. This encodes CASSYSAGGHTEAFF.

The V call is TRBV14, the J call TRBJ2-7; D is undetermined. The CDR3 length is 14 residues. In germline, CDR1 is SGHDN, CDR2 FVKESK. V shed 5 bases and J shed 3 bases, with 14 bases lying between them. CDR3 amino acids: CASSFLDGNYEQYF. Written as DNA, the CDR3 is TGTGCCAGCAGCTTTTTGGATGGTAACTACGAGCAGTACTTC. Together with reference TRBV14 and TRBJ2-7, the CDR3 gives the full variable domain: EAGVTQFPSHSVIEKGQTVTLRCDPISGHDNLYWYRRVMGKEIKFLLHFVKESKQDESGMPNNRFLAERTGGTYSTLKVQPAELEDSGVYFCASSFLDGNYEQYFGPGTRLTVT.

This rearrangement joins TRBV6-6 to TRBJ1-6; D possibly corresponds to TRBD1 (5 bases). The germline V gene encodes CDR1 MNHNY and CDR2 SVGAGI (reference sequence). The CDR3 covers 15 residues. Trimming removed 0 bases from V and 10 bases from J, with 13 bases in between. DNA of the CDR3: TGTGCCAGCAGTTACTCGAATCAGGGTTTCTCACCCCTCCACTTT. It yields the protein CASSYSNQGFSPLHF.

This sequence joins TRBV6-2 or TRBV6-3 and TRBJ2-5; D may be TRBD1 or TRBD2 (6 bases each). Germline CDR1 is MNHEY and CDR2 is SVGEGT. Between the trimmed V and J ends, which lost 7 bases and 1 base, there was a span of 13 bases. The length of the CDR3 is 14 residues. The CDR3 DNA sequence: TGTGCCAGCAACCGGGGGCCTCTCCAAGAGACCCAGTACTTC. Translating gives CASNRGPLQETQYF.

This clonotype was seen a few times. The chain is built from TRBV12-3 or TRBV12-4 and TRBJ2-7; D uncertain. The CDR3 runs to 11 residues. Trimming left V 6 bases short and J 4 bases short, with 7 bases between. In nucleotides, the CDR3 is TGTGCCAGCAGCACGAAATACGAGCAGTACTTC. Its translation: CASSTKYEQYF.

V and J are TRBV9 and TRBJ2-7; no firm D call. In germline, CDR1 is SGDLS, CDR2 YYNGEE. CDR3 size: 15 residues. Trimming left V 0 bases short and J 7 bases short, with 17 bases between. For the CDR3, the DNA is TGTGCCAGCAGCGTAGGTCAGTCCCAGCCTGAGGAGCAGTACTTC. This sequence encodes CASSVGQSQPEEQYF.

This clonotype was seen a handful of times. The chain has TRBV7-8 and TRBJ1-4; D not resolved. The CDR3 consists of 14 residues. Germline V gene sequence: CDR1 SGHVS, CDR2 FQNEAQ. V was shortened by 6 bases and J by 0 bases, with 8 bases between the two germline ends. CDR3 loop: CASSAGTTNEKLFF. In DNA form, the CDR3 reads TGTGCCAGCAGTGCCGGGACAACTAATGAAAAACTGTTTTTT.

This chain connects TRBV7-9 to TRBJ1-1; D is unclear. V lost 4 bases, J lost 1 base, and 7 bases lay in between. The CDR3 has 13 amino acids. Germline CDR1 is SEHNR and CDR2 is FQNEAQ (reference sequence). The CDR3 coding sequence is TGTGCCAGCAGCTCCCGGCGGAACACTGAAGCTTTCTTT. Translation gives CASSSRRNTEAFF.

This clonotype was detected ten times or more. The rearrangement links TRBV7-8 to TRBJ2-5, with 8 bases that match TRBD2. Germline V gene sequence: CDR1 SGHVS, CDR2 FQNEAQ. The V and J ends lost 4 bases and 4 bases, in that order; junction bases with no gene match: 11. The CDR3 extends over 16 amino acids. As DNA, the CDR3 is TGTGCCAGCAGCTCCGGAGCCGGGAGGGCCTTAGAGACCCAGTACTTC. Translating it yields CASSSGAGRALETQYF. Combining the CDR3 with reference TRBV7-8 and TRBJ2-5 gives the whole variable domain GAGVSQSPRYKVAKRGQDVALRCDPISGHVSLFWYQQALGQGPEFLTYFQNEAQLDKSGLPSDRFFAERPEGSVSTLKIQRTQQEDSAVYLCASSSGAGRALETQYFGPGTRLLVL.

Only a few counts were recorded for this clonotype. The J gene is TRBJ1-2, the V gene TRBV9, with 7 bases identical to TRBD1. The CDR3 consists of 13 residues. After removal of 1 base from V and 3 bases from J, the junction contained 0 bases not matched to a gene. Germline V gene data show CDR1 as SGDLS and CDR2 as YYNGEE. CDR3 in DNA: TGTGCCAGCAGCGTAACAGGGGACTATGGCTACACCTTC. It specifies CASSVTGDYGYTF.

The chain recombines TRBV10-3 with TRBJ1-1, with a tentative D call TRBD1 (5 bases). The CDR3 loop spans 16 amino acids. Trimming took 0 bases from V and 4 from J, leaving 15 bases between them. Germline CDR1 ENHRY, CDR2 SYGVKD. CDR3 sequence (DNA): TGTGCCATCAGTGAGTCGTGGTTGCAGGGATCCACTGAAGCTTTCTTT. Its translation is CAISESWLQGSTEAFF.